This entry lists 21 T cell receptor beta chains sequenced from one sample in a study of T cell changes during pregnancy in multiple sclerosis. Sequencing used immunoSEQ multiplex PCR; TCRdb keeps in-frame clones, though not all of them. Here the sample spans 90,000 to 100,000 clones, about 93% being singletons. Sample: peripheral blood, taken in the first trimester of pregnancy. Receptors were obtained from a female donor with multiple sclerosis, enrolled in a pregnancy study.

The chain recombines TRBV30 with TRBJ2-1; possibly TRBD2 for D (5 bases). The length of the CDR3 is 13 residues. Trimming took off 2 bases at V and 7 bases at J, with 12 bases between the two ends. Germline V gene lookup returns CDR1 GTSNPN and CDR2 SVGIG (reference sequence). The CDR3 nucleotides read TGTGCCTGGAGTTTACTAGAAATGAATGAGCAGTTCTTC. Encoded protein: CAWSLLEMNEQFF.

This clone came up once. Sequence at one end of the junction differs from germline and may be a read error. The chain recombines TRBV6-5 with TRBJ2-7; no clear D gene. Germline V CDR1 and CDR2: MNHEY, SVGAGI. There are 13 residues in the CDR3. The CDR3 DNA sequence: TGTGCCAGCAGCTACTTGGGCAGCAACGAGCAGTACTTC. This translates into CASSYLGSNEQYF.

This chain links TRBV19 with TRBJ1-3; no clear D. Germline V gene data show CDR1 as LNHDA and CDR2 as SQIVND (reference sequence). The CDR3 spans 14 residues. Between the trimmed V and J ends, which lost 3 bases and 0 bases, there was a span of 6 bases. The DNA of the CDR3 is TGTGCCAGTAGTATCGACAACTCTGGAAACACCATATATTTT. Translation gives CASSIDNSGNTIYF.

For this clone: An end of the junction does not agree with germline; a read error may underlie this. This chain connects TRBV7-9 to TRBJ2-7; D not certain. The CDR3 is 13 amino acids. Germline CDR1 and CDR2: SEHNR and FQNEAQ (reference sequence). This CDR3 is CASSLGSAHAPRF. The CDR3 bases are TGTGCCAGCAGCTTAGGGTCTGCGCACGCTCCGAGATTC.

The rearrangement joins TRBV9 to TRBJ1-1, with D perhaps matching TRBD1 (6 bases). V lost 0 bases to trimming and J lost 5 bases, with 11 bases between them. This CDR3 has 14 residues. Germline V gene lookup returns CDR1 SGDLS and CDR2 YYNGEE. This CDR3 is CASSVVGGATEAFF. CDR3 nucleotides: TGTGCCAGCAGCGTAGTAGGGGGGGCAACTGAAGCTTTCTTT.

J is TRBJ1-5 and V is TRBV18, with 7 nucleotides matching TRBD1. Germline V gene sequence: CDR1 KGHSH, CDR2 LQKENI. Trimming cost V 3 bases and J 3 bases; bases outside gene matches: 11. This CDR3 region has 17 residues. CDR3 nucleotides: TGTGCCAGCTCACCGCGAGGAGACAGGGTAACCAATCAGCCCCAGCATTTT. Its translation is CASSPRGDRVTNQPQHF. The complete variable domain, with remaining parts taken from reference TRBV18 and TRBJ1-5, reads NAGVMQNPRHLVRRRGQEARLRCSPMKGHSHVYWYRQLPEEGLKFMVYLQKENIIDESGMPKERFSAEFPKEGPSILRIQQVVRGDSAAYFCASSPRGDRVTNQPQHFGDGTRLSIL.

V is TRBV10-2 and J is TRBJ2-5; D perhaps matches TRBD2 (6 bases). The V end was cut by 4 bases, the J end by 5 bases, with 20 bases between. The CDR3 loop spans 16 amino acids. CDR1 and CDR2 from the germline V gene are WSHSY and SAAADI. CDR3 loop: CASSVNGVGGQETQYF. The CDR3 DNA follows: TGCGCCAGCAGTGTAAACGGGGTGGGGGGTCAGGAGACCCAGTACTTC.

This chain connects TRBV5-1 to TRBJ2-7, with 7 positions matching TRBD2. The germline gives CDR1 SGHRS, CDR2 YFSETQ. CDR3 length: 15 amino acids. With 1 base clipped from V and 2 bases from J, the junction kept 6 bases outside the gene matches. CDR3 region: CASSLSGGSTYEQYF. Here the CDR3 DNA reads TGCGCCAGCAGCTTGTCCGGGGGGTCCACCTACGAGCAGTACTTC.

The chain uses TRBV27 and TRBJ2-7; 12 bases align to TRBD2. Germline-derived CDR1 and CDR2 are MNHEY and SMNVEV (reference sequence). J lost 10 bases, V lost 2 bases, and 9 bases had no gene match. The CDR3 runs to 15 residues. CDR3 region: CASSLLAGGPLHQYF. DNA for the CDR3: TGTGCCAGCAGTTTACTAGCGGGGGGGCCCCTGCATCAGTACTTC.

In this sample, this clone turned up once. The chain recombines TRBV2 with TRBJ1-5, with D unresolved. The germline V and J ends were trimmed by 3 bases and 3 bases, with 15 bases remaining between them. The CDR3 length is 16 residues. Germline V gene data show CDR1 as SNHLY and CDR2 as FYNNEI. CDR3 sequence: CASSEGGSRVNQPQHF. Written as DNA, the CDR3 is TGTGCCAGCAGTGAGGGAGGTTCGAGGGTCAATCAGCCCCAGCATTTT.

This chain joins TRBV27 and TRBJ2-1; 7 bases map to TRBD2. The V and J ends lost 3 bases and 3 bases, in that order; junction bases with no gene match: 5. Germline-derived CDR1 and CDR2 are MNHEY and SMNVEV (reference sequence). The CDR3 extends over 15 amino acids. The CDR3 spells CASSLAGEVYNEQFF. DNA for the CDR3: TGTGCCAGCAGTTTGGCGGGGGAGGTCTACAATGAGCAGTTCTTC.

The CDR3 reads CASSLEGRGGRSPLHF. The CDR3 nucleotides are TGTGCCAGCAGCTTAGAAGGGCGAGGGGGCCGTTCACCCCTCCACTTT. The chain employs TRBV7-6 and TRBJ1-6, with 7 positions matching TRBD1. Unmatched junction bases numbered 9, after V lost 1 base and J lost 9 bases. CDR3 length equals 16 residues. CDR1 is SGHVS, CDR2 FNYEAQ, per germline.

As DNA, the CDR3 is TGTGCCAGTGTGAATAGCGGGGGGTATTCCGGGGCCAACGTCCTGACTTTC. Its protein is CASVNSGGYSGANVLTF. The chain is built from TRBV19 and TRBJ2-6; 10 bases line up with TRBD2. Trimming took 8 bases from V and 4 from J; bases not matched to a gene: 11. Germline V gene sequence: CDR1 LNHDA, CDR2 SQIVND (reference sequence). This CDR3 region has 17 residues. Looking up the rest from reference TRBV19 and TRBJ2-6 gives the full variable domain: DGGITQSPKYLFRKEGQNVTLSCEQNLNHDAMYWYRQDPGQGLRLIYYSQIVNDFQKGDIAEGYSVSREKKESFPLTVTSAQKNPTAFYLCASVNSGGYSGANVLTFGAGSRLTVL.

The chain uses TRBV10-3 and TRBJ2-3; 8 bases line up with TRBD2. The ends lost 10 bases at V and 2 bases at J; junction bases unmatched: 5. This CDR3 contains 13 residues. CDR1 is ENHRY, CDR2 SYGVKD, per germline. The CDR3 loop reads CATGGGFTDTQYF. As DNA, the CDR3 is TGTGCCACCGGCGGGGGGTTCACAGATACGCAGTATTTT.

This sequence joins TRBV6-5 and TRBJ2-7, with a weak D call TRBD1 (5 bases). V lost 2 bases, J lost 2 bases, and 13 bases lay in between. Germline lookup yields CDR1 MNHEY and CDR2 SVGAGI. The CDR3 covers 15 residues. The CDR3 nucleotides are TGTGCCAGCAGTTACAATCAGGGTTTGGCCTACGAGCAGTACTTC. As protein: CASSYNQGLAYEQYF.

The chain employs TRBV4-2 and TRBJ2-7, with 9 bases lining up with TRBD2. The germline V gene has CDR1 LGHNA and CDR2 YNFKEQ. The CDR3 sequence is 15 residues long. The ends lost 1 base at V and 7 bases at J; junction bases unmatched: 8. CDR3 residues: CASSQAGGGAGEQYF. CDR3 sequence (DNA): TGTGCCAGCAGCCAAGCCGGCGGGGGGGCAGGAGAGCAGTACTTC.

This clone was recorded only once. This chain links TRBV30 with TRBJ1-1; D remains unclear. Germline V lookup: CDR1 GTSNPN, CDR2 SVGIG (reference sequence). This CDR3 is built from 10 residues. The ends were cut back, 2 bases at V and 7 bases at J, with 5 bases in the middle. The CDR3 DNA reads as TGTGCCTGGAGTACAATTGAAGCTTTCTTT. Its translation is CAWSTIEAFF.

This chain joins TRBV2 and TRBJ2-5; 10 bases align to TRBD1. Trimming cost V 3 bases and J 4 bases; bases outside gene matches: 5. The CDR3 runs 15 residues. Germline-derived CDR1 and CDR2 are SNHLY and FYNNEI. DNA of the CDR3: TGTGCCAGCAGTGACCTCCGGACAGGGGGAGAGACCCAGTACTTC. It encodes CASSDLRTGGETQYF.

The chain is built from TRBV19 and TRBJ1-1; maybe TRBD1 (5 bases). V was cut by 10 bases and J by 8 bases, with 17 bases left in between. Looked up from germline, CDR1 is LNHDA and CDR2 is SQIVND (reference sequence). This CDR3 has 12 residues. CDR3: CATGGEWGEAFF. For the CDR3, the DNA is TGTGCCACCGGGGGGGAATGGGGAGAAGCTTTCTTT.

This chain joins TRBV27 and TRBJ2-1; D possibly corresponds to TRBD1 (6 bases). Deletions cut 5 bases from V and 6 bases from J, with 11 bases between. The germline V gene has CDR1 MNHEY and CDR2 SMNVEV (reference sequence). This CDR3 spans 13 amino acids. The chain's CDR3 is CASSPTGPNEQFF. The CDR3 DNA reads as TGTGCCAGCAGTCCAACAGGGCCCAATGAGCAGTTCTTC.

The CDR3 protein is CASSGPAAGYTF. The DNA of the CDR3 is TGTGCCAGCAGTGGCCCGGCGGCTGGCTACACCTTC. This sequence joins TRBV6-1 and TRBJ1-2; no clear D. Germline values: CDR1 MNHNS, CDR2 SASEGT. The CDR3 extends over 12 amino acids. V was pared by 4 bases and J by 7 bases, with 10 bases between.